These T cell receptor beta chains were read from a single sample in a study of beta chain features in type 1 diabetes. The assay was immunoSEQ multiplex PCR, and TCRdb's table has in-frame clones only and misses some. This table holds roughly 370,000 clones, approximately 15% found once. The sample comprised naive CD4+ T cells from blood. All receptors derive from a man aged 25 to 45 in good health. Each CDR3 is given with its conserved first and last residue. The D gene is left open where the match is weak. Part of the rows lack a size; the others show once, few, many or a class for expanded clones.

j_call: TRBJ2-5; v_call: TRBV5-1; clone_size: NA; d_call: NA; cdr3_nt: TGCGCCAGCAGCTTTAATCTTGGGGAGACCCAGTACTTC; cdr3_aa: CASSFNLGETQYF
j_call: TRBJ2-4; v_call: TRBV6-1; clone_size: few; d_call: NA; cdr3_nt: TGTGCCAGCAGTCAGGGAACAAACATTCAGTACTTC; cdr3_aa: CASSQGTNIQYF
j_call: TRBJ2-5; v_call: TRBV5-1; clone_size: NA; d_call: NA; cdr3_nt: TGCGCCAGCAGCTTGGCGGCAGGAGCCGTGAAGACCCAGTACTTC; cdr3_aa: CASSLAAGAVKTQYF
j_call: TRBJ2-1; v_call: TRBV27; clone_size: few; d_call: NA; cdr3_nt: TGTGCCAGCAGTTTATCGAGGGATGAGCAGTTCTTC; cdr3_aa: CASSLSRDEQFF
j_call: TRBJ1-2; v_call: TRBV15; clone_size: few; d_call: NA; cdr3_nt: TGTGCCACCAGCAGAGCCCCCCAGGCGGTCTATGGCTACACCTTC; cdr3_aa: CATSRAPQAVYGYTF
j_call: TRBJ2-2; v_call: TRBV29-1; clone_size: NA; d_call: NA; cdr3_nt: TGCAGCGATGGAGCGAGCGTGAACACCGGGGAGCTGTTTTTT; cdr3_aa: CSDGASVNTGELFF
j_call: TRBJ1-2; v_call: TRBV30; clone_size: few; d_call: TRBD1; cdr3_nt: TGTGCCTGGAGTGTACACAGGGGCTATGGCTACACCTTC; cdr3_aa: CAWSVHRGYGYTF
j_call: TRBJ2-1; v_call: TRBV19; clone_size: few; d_call: TRBD2; cdr3_nt: TGTGCCAGTAGTATAAGTTCTAGCGGGAGGCATGAGCAGTTCTTC; cdr3_aa: CASSISSSGRHEQFF
j_call: TRBJ2-1; v_call: TRBV4-1; clone_size: NA; d_call: NA; cdr3_nt: TGCGCCAGCAGCCAAGTAAATAGTCTACAGTTCTTC; cdr3_aa: CASSQVNSLQFF
j_call: TRBJ2-5; v_call: TRBV29-1; clone_size: NA; d_call: TRBD2; cdr3_nt: TGCAGCGTTTCGGGGACTAGCGGGGTTCAAGAGACCCAGTACTTC; cdr3_aa: CSVSGTSGVQETQYF
j_call: TRBJ2-1; v_call: TRBV4-3; clone_size: NA; d_call: TRBD2; cdr3_nt: TGCGCCAGCAGCCAAGCGATAGTTAGCGGGAGTCTCTACAATGAGCAGTTCTTC; cdr3_aa: CASSQAIVSGSLYNEQFF
j_call: TRBJ2-4; v_call: TRBV5-4; clone_size: NA; d_call: TRBD1; cdr3_nt: TGTGCCAGCAGCTTGGAGAGGACAGGCACTCAGTACTTC; cdr3_aa: CASSLERTGTQYF
j_call: TRBJ1-2; v_call: TRBV7-2; clone_size: few; d_call: TRBD1; cdr3_nt: TGTGCCAGCAGCGGGGACAGCCAAAACTATGGCTACACCTTC; cdr3_aa: CASSGDSQNYGYTF
j_call: TRBJ1-2; v_call: TRBV6-6; clone_size: NA; d_call: TRBD1; cdr3_nt: TGTGCCAGCAGGACGTCACGGGACAGTGGTCGAGATGGCTACACCTTC; cdr3_aa: CASRTSRDSGRDGYTF
j_call: TRBJ2-7; v_call: TRBV5-1; clone_size: NA; d_call: NA; cdr3_nt: TGCGCCAGCAGCTTGTACCGGAGCTCCTACGAGCAGTACTTC; cdr3_aa: CASSLYRSSYEQYF
j_call: TRBJ2-5; v_call: TRBV7-9; clone_size: many; d_call: NA; cdr3_nt: TGTGCCAGCAGCCCGGGGGAAGAGACCCAGTACTTC; cdr3_aa: CASSPGEETQYF
j_call: TRBJ2-5; v_call: TRBV10-3; clone_size: NA; d_call: NA; cdr3_nt: TGTGCCATCAGACCCCAGGGCGGGGGCGGAGAGACCCAGTACTTC; cdr3_aa: CAIRPQGGGGETQYF
j_call: TRBJ2-1; v_call: TRBV9; clone_size: NA; d_call: NA; cdr3_nt: TGTGCCAGCAGCGGAATAAACAATGAGCAGTTCTTC; cdr3_aa: CASSGINNEQFF
j_call: TRBJ1-4; v_call: TRBV12-5; clone_size: NA; d_call: TRBD1; cdr3_nt: TGTGCTAGTGGCCGGGGACAGGGTAGTGAAAAACTGTTTTTT; cdr3_aa: CASGRGQGSEKLFF
j_call: TRBJ2-2; v_call: TRBV5-6; clone_size: NA; d_call: NA; cdr3_nt: TGTGCCAGCAGCCCTGGGTCTTCGAACACCGGGGAGCTGTTTTTT; cdr3_aa: CASSPGSSNTGELFF
j_call: TRBJ2-1; v_call: TRBV15; clone_size: few; d_call: TRBD2; cdr3_nt: TGTGCCACCAGCACCCAGGCTAGCGGGACTTACAATGAGCAGTTCTTC; cdr3_aa: CATSTQASGTYNEQFF
j_call: TRBJ1-2; v_call: TRBV7-9; clone_size: few; d_call: NA; cdr3_nt: TGTGCCAGCAGCTTGGGGACGGGACAATTAACGGGCTACACCTTC; cdr3_aa: CASSLGTGQLTGYTF
j_call: TRBJ1-2; v_call: TRBV9; clone_size: NA; d_call: NA; cdr3_nt: TGTGCCAGCAGCGTAGATGGCACTAACTATGGCTACACCTTC; cdr3_aa: CASSVDGTNYGYTF
j_call: TRBJ1-3; v_call: TRBV11-3; clone_size: NA; d_call: NA; cdr3_nt: TGTGCCAGCAGCAATGATTACACCATATATTTT; cdr3_aa: CASSNDYTIYF
j_call: TRBJ1-1; v_call: TRBV5-1; clone_size: few; d_call: NA; cdr3_nt: TGCGCCAGCAGCTTGGTCGGCAGGAACACTGAAGCTTTCTTT; cdr3_aa: CASSLVGRNTEAFF
j_call: TRBJ2-7; v_call: TRBV5-1; clone_size: NA; d_call: NA; cdr3_nt: TGCGCCAGCAGCTTGGTAGGGGGTTCATCCTACGAGCAGTACTTC; cdr3_aa: CASSLVGGSSYEQYF
j_call: TRBJ1-1; v_call: TRBV7-9; clone_size: NA; d_call: NA; cdr3_nt: TGTGCCAGCACCACATTTGAGACAGACAACACTGAAGCTTTCTTT; cdr3_aa: CASTTFETDNTEAFF
j_call: TRBJ2-7; v_call: TRBV6-5; clone_size: once; d_call: NA; cdr3_nt: TGTGCCAGCAGTTATACAGGCTACGAGCAGTACTTC; cdr3_aa: CASSYTGYEQYF
j_call: TRBJ2-5; v_call: TRBV10-3; clone_size: NA; d_call: NA; cdr3_nt: TGTGCCATCAGTGCCGGGACGGAACAAGAGACCCAGTACTTC; cdr3_aa: CAISAGTEQETQYF
j_call: TRBJ1-6; v_call: TRBV5-1; clone_size: few; d_call: NA; cdr3_nt: TGCGCCAGCAGCTTGGAAGGGCTCTCCTATAATTCACCCCTCCACTTT; cdr3_aa: CASSLEGLSYNSPLHF
j_call: TRBJ1-3; v_call: TRBV30; clone_size: NA; d_call: NA; cdr3_nt: TGTGCCTGGAGTGTAAGAAGGTTTATTGGAAACACCATATATTTT; cdr3_aa: CAWSVRRFIGNTIYF
j_call: TRBJ1-1; v_call: TRBV4-2; clone_size: few; d_call: NA; cdr3_nt: TGTGCCAGCAGCCAAGCCGATAGGATAGGGACTGAAGCTTTCTTT; cdr3_aa: CASSQADRIGTEAFF
j_call: TRBJ2-3; v_call: TRBV14; clone_size: few; d_call: TRBD2; cdr3_nt: TGTGCCAGCAGCCAAGTTTACGGACTAGCGGGGCAAAGAGATACGCAGTATTTT; cdr3_aa: CASSQVYGLAGQRDTQYF
j_call: TRBJ1-1; v_call: TRBV28; clone_size: NA; d_call: NA; cdr3_nt: TGTGCCAGCAGTTTGGACATGAACACTGAAGCTTTCTTT; cdr3_aa: CASSLDMNTEAFF
j_call: TRBJ2-1; v_call: TRBV19; clone_size: few; d_call: NA; cdr3_nt: TGTGCCAGTAGTATGGGGCGGCGGCATAGTACTGAGCAGTTCTTC; cdr3_aa: CASSMGRRHSTEQFF
j_call: TRBJ2-1; v_call: TRBV7-9; clone_size: NA; d_call: NA; cdr3_nt: TGTGCCAGCAGCCACCGGACTGCCTTTTACAATGAGCAGTTCTTC; cdr3_aa: CASSHRTAFYNEQFF
j_call: TRBJ1-1; v_call: TRBV5-4; clone_size: few; d_call: TRBD1; cdr3_nt: TGTGCCAGCAGGGCGGACAGGGTAAACACTGAAGCTTTCTTT; cdr3_aa: CASRADRVNTEAFF
j_call: TRBJ2-7; v_call: TRBV7-2; clone_size: few; d_call: TRBD1; cdr3_nt: TGTGCCAGCAGGAGGGGACAGGCGGGGAGCTACGAGCAGTACTTC; cdr3_aa: CASRRGQAGSYEQYF
j_call: TRBJ1-2; v_call: TRBV30; clone_size: NA; d_call: TRBD1; cdr3_nt: TGTGCCTGGAGCTCAGGGGGAGGCTACACCTTC; cdr3_aa: CAWSSGGGYTF
j_call: TRBJ1-2; v_call: TRBV7-9; clone_size: NA; d_call: NA; cdr3_nt: TGTGCCAGCAGCCCCGGGACCGTGTTGACCACTGACTATGGCTACACCTTC; cdr3_aa: CASSPGTVLTTDYGYTF
j_call: TRBJ2-7; v_call: TRBV7-2; clone_size: NA; d_call: NA; cdr3_nt: TGTGCCAGCAGCCCTAGAGGCTCCTACGAGCAGTACTTC; cdr3_aa: CASSPRGSYEQYF
j_call: TRBJ1-4; v_call: TRBV10-3; clone_size: NA; d_call: NA; cdr3_nt: TGTGCCATCAGTGAGTTTGCAGGGCTTAATGAAAAACTGTTTTTT; cdr3_aa: CAISEFAGLNEKLFF
j_call: TRBJ2-1; v_call: TRBV19; clone_size: NA; d_call: TRBD1; cdr3_nt: TGTGCCAGTAACACAATTACAGGGGGCGCTTACAATGAGCAGTTCTTC; cdr3_aa: CASNTITGGAYNEQFF
j_call: TRBJ1-2; v_call: TRBV19; clone_size: few; d_call: NA; cdr3_nt: TGTGCCAGCCAAGAGGCCGATTATGGCTACACCTTC; cdr3_aa: CASQEADYGYTF
j_call: TRBJ1-1; v_call: TRBV29-1; clone_size: few; d_call: NA; cdr3_nt: TGCAGCGTTCCCATCGACTTCATGAACACTGAAGCTTTCTTT; cdr3_aa: CSVPIDFMNTEAFF
j_call: TRBJ2-1; v_call: TRBV29-1; clone_size: few; d_call: TRBD2; cdr3_nt: TGCAGCGTTGATATGCTGCGGGAGGGGTACAATGAGCAGTTCTTC; cdr3_aa: CSVDMLREGYNEQFF
j_call: TRBJ2-5; v_call: TRBV7-2; clone_size: few; d_call: NA; cdr3_nt: TGTGCCAGCAGCTTAAGCCGGGACGGAGAGACCCAGTACTTC; cdr3_aa: CASSLSRDGETQYF
j_call: TRBJ2-3; v_call: TRBV4-3; clone_size: few; d_call: TRBD1; cdr3_nt: TGCGCCAGCAGCCGGTCGGGACAGAGCACAGATACGCAGTATTTT; cdr3_aa: CASSRSGQSTDTQYF
j_call: TRBJ1-6; v_call: TRBV6-6; clone_size: NA; d_call: TRBD1; cdr3_nt: TGTGCCAGCAGTACGGGACAGGGAGGGTATCCCCTCCACTTT; cdr3_aa: CASSTGQGGYPLHF
j_call: TRBJ2-7; v_call: TRBV25-1; clone_size: few; d_call: NA; cdr3_nt: TGTGCCAGCAGGGTGGGTTACGAGCAGTACTTC; cdr3_aa: CASRVGYEQYF
j_call: TRBJ2-1; v_call: TRBV9; clone_size: NA; d_call: NA; cdr3_nt: TGTGCCAGCAGCCCACAGGGTGTCCCTTACAATGAGCAGTTCTTC; cdr3_aa: CASSPQGVPYNEQFF
j_call: TRBJ1-1; v_call: TRBV25-1; clone_size: few; d_call: NA; cdr3_nt: TGTGCCAGCAGGGGAGGGCTTATGACTGAAGCTTTCTTT; cdr3_aa: CASRGGLMTEAFF
j_call: TRBJ2-1; v_call: TRBV11-2; clone_size: NA; d_call: NA; cdr3_nt: TGTGCCAGCAGACGGCTAGCCTTACCCAATGAGCAGTTCTTC; cdr3_aa: CASRRLALPNEQFF
j_call: TRBJ1-1; v_call: TRBV6-5; clone_size: NA; d_call: NA; cdr3_nt: TGTGCCAGCAGCCGCCCCGGGAGGGACGAAGCTTTCTTT; cdr3_aa: CASSRPGRDEAFF
j_call: TRBJ1-1; v_call: TRBV4-3; clone_size: NA; d_call: NA; cdr3_nt: TGCGCCAGCAGCCAAGATCGGAGGGATGAAGCTTTCTTT; cdr3_aa: CASSQDRRDEAFF
j_call: TRBJ1-2; v_call: TRBV27; clone_size: once; d_call: NA; cdr3_nt: TGTGCCAGCAGTTTACTCGGTCGGGGGGTAAACTATGGCTACACCTTC; cdr3_aa: CASSLLGRGVNYGYTF
j_call: TRBJ2-7; v_call: TRBV9; clone_size: few; d_call: TRBD1; cdr3_nt: TGTGCCAGCAGCGTAGGGACAGGGGGCTTCGAGCAGTACTTC; cdr3_aa: CASSVGTGGFEQYF
j_call: TRBJ2-3; v_call: TRBV11-2; clone_size: few; d_call: TRBD1; cdr3_nt: TGTGCCAGCAGCTCTGGGACAGGCGGATCGCTTTACACAGATACGCAGTATTTT; cdr3_aa: CASSSGTGGSLYTDTQYF
j_call: TRBJ2-7; v_call: TRBV2; clone_size: few; d_call: NA; cdr3_nt: TGTGCCAGCAGTGAAGAGGTAGCGTCGATTTCCGAGCAGTACTTC; cdr3_aa: CASSEEVASISEQYF